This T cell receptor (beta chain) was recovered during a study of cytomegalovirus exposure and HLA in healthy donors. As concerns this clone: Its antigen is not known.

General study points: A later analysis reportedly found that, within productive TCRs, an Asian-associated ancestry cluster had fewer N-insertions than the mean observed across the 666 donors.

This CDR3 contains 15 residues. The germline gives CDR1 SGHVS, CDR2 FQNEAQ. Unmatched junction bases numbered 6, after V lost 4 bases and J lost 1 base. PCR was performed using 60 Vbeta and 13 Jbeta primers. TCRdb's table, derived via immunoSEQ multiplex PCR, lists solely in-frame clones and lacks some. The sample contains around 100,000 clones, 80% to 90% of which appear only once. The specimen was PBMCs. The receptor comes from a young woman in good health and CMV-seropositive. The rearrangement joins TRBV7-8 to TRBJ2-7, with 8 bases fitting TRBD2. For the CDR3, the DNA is TGTGCCAGCAGCTCGGAGCGGGGGCAATCCTACGAGCAGTACTTC. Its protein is CASSSERGQSYEQYF.